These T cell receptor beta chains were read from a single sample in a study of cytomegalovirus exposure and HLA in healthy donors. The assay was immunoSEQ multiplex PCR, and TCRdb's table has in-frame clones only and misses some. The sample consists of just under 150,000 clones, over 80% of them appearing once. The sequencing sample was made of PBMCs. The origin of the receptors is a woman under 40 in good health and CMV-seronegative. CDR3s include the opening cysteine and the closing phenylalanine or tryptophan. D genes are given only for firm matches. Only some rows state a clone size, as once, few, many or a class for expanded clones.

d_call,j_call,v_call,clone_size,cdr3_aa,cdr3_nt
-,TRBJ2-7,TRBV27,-,CASSTSTGRFLHEQYF,-
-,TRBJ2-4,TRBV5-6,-,CASSPPGGLAKNIQYF,TGTGCCAGCAGTCCCCCCGGGGGGCTAGCCAAAAACATTCAGTACTTC
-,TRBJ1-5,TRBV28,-,CASVHSLRNQPQHF,TGTGCCAGCGTTCACAGCCTCCGCAATCAGCCCCAGCATTTT
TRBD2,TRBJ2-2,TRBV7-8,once,CASTLGTSVANTGELFF,TGTGCCAGCACCTTGGGAACTAGCGTCGCGAACACCGGGGAGCTGTTTTTT
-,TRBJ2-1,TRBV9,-,CASSVVGGPYNEQFF,TGTGCCAGCAGCGTAGTGGGGGGACCATACAATGAGCAGTTCTTC
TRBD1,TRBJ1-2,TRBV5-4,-,CASSMDRVLYGYTF,TGTGCCAGCAGCATGGACAGGGTCTTGTATGGCTACACCTTC
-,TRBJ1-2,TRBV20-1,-,CSASTARGYTF,TGCAGTGCATCGACAGCGCGGGGCTACACCTTC
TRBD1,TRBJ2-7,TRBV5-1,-,CASRVNTGAREQYF,TGCGCCAGCAGAGTAAATACAGGGGCTCGAGAGCAGTACTTC
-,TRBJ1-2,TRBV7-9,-,CASSRGHSYGYTF,TGTGCCAGCAGTCGTGGACATTCCTATGGCTACACCTTC
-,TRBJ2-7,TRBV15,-,CATSRDGQGYYEQYF,TGTGCCACCAGCAGAGATGGGCAGGGTTATTACGAGCAGTACTTC
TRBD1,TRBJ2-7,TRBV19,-,CASSRIPGQGVHEQYF,TGTGCCAGTAGTAGAATTCCGGGACAGGGGGTCCACGAGCAGTACTTC
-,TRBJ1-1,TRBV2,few,CASRKGGRAEAFF,TGTGCCAGCAGAAAGGGGGGGAGGGCTGAAGCTTTCTTT
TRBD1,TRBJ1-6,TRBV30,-,CAWLSDRGNSPLHF,TGTGCCTGGTTATCGGACAGGGGCAATTCACCCCTCCACTTT
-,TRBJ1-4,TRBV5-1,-,CASSLQSSDEKLFF,TGCGCCAGCAGCTTACAGAGCTCGGATGAAAAACTGTTTTTT
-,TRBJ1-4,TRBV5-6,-,CASSLPVSHEKLFF,TGTGCCAGCAGCTTACCGGTGTCCCATGAAAAACTGTTTTTT
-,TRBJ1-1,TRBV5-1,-,CASSAQGMNTEAFF,TGCGCCAGCAGCGCACAGGGTATGAACACTGAAGCTTTCTTT
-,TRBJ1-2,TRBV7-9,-,CASSPDTLFGYTF,TGTGCCAGCAGCCCGGACACGCTATTCGGCTACACCTTC
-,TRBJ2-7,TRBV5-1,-,CASSKSVPYEQYF,TGCGCCAGCAGTAAGTCGGTCCCCTACGAGCAGTACTTC
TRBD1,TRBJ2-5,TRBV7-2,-,CASSSGRQGIQETQYF,TGTGCCAGCAGCTCAGGGAGACAGGGGATACAAGAGACCCAGTACTTC
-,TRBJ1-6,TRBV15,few,CATSRDFDRRSPLHF,TGTGCCACCAGCAGAGATTTCGACAGGAGGTCACCCCTCCACTTT
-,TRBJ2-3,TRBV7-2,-,CASGGYTDTQYF,TGTGCCAGCGGGGGGTACACAGATACGCAGTATTTT
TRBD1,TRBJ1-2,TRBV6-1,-,CASRVSDRAYGYTF,TGTGCCAGCAGGGTATCGGACAGGGCTTATGGCTACACCTTC
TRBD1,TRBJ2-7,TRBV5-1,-,CASRRSGQGTYEQYF,TGCGCCAGCAGACGATCGGGACAGGGGACCTACGAGCAGTACTTC
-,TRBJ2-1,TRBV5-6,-,CASSLDGDQFF,TGTGCCAGCAGCTTGGACGGTGATCAGTTCTTC
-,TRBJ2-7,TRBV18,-,CASSPIGAAYEQYF,TGTGCCAGCTCACCAATCGGTGCCGCCTACGAGCAGTACTTC
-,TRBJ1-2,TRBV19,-,CASHAIRASVIPNYGYTF,TGTGCTTCACACGCTATCAGGGCGTCCGTGATTCCTAACTATGGCTACACCTTC
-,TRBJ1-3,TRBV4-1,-,CASSQGRGGGAGNTIYF,TGCGCCAGCAGCCAAGGAAGGGGTGGGGGCGCTGGAAACACCATATATTTT
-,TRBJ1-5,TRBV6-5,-,CASIWTDGTDQPQHF,TGTGCCAGCATTTGGACAGACGGAACGGATCAGCCCCAGCATTTT
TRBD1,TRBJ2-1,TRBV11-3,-,CASSSSGGKSNEQFF,TGTGCCAGCAGTTCATCAGGGGGCAAATCGAATGAGCAGTTCTTC
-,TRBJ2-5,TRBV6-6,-,CASSQSTRQETQYF,TGTGCCAGCAGCCAGTCCACACGACAAGAGACCCAGTACTTC
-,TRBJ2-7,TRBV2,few,CAGRNTYEQYF,TGTGCCGGCCGAAACACGTACGAGCAGTACTTC
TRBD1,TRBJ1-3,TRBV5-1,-,CASRDRGNTIYF,TGCGCCAGTCGGGACAGGGGAAACACCATATATTTT
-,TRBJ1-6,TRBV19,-,CASSPNPSSYNSPLHF,TGTGCCAGTAGTCCGAATCCGAGCTCCTATAATTCACCCCTCCACTTT
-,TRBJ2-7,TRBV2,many,CASCPGLGSYEQYF,TGTGCCAGCTGTCCGGGACTGGGGTCCTACGAGCAGTACTTC
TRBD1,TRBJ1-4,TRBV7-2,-,CASSRTGAYEKLFF,TGTGCCAGCAGCCGGACAGGGGCATATGAAAAACTGTTTTTT
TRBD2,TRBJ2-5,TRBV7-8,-,CASSFPSGGTRETQYF,TGTGCCAGCAGCTTTCCTAGCGGGGGGACCCGGGAGACCCAGTACTTC
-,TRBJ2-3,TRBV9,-,CASSVGAGYTDTQYF,TGTGCCAGCAGCGTAGGAGCGGGCTACACAGATACGCAGTATTTT
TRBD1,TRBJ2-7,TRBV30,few,CAWHRDSYEQYF,TGTGCCTGGCACAGGGACAGCTACGAGCAGTACTTC
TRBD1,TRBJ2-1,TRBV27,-,CASSLTGQGALSALKPVKQFF,TGTGCCAGCAGTTTAACCGGACAGGGGGCGCTGAGCGCCCTAAAACCGGTTAAGCAGTTCTTC
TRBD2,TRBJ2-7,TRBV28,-,CASSLTSGISYEQYF,TGTGCCAGCAGTTTGACTAGCGGGATTTCCTACGAGCAGTACTTC
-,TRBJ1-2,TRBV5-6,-,CASSADRFNYGYTF,TGTGCCAGCAGCGCGGACAGATTTAACTATGGCTACACCTTC
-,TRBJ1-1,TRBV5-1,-,CASAKEGNTEAFF,TGCGCCAGCGCTAAGGAGGGGAACACTGAAGCTTTCTTT
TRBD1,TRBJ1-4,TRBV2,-,CASKDRGRNEKLFF,TGTGCCAGCAAAGACAGGGGGCGAAATGAAAAACTGTTTTTT
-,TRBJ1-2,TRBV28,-,CASSFSGVHYGYTF,TGTGCCAGCAGTTTTTCTGGAGTTCACTATGGCTACACCTTC
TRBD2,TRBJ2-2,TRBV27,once,CASSSPGLAGQTRTGELFF,TGTGCCAGCAGTTCTCCGGGACTAGCGGGCCAAACCCGCACCGGGGAGCTGTTTTTT
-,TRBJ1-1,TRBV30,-,CAWSSLRGTEAFF,TGTGCCTGGAGTTCGCTCAGGGGCACTGAAGCTTTCTTT
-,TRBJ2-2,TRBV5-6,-,CASTQKPGVALNTGELFF,TGTGCCAGCACCCAAAAGCCCGGGGTAGCGCTGAACACCGGGGAGCTGTTTTTT
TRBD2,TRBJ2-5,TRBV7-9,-,CASSEGLAGETQYF,TGTGCCAGCAGCGAGGGACTAGCGGGTGAGACCCAGTACTTC
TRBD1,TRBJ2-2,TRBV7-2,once,CASSSTGYNGELFF,TGTGCCAGCAGCTCGACAGGGTATAACGGGGAGCTGTTTTTT
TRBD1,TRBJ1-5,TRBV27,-,CASSAGQGLGYSNQPQHF,TGTGCCAGCAGTGCGGGACAGGGACTGGGGTATAGCAATCAGCCCCAGCATTTT
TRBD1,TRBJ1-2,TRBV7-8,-,CASSLEGGAGYGYTF,TGTGCCAGCAGCTTAGAAGGGGGCGCAGGGTATGGCTACACCTTC
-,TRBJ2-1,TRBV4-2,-,CASSQDLEVNEQFF,TGTGCCAGCAGCCAAGATCTGGAGGTAAACGAGCAGTTCTTC
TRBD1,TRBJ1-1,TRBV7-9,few,CASSFGTGRSTEAFF,TGTGCCAGCAGCTTCGGGACAGGGCGGAGCACTGAAGCTTTCTTT
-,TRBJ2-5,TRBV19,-,CASSTAGNGETQYF,TGTGCCAGTAGTACGGCGGGGAACGGGGAGACCCAGTACTTC
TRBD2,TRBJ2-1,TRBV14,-,CASSQVRLAGGEQFF,TGTGCCAGCAGCCAAGTGAGACTAGCGGGGGGGGAGCAGTTCTTC